What follows are 26 T cell receptor beta chains derived from one specimen sequenced in a study of T cell responses to AZD1222 COVID-19 vaccine. The method was immunoSEQ multiplex PCR; TCRdb's version includes in-frame clones alone and lacks a portion of them. The sample contains over 150,000 clones, roughly 92% of which appear only once. Specimen: peripheral blood, collected 28 days after the second AZD1222 dose. These receptors came from an adult who received the AZD1222 COVID-19 vaccine.

The rearrangement joins TRBV19 to TRBJ2-1; no clear D gene. The CDR3 contains 12 residues. CDR1 is LNHDA and CDR2 is SQIVND in the germline V gene (reference sequence). Trimming stripped 4 bases from V and 4 bases from J, with 5 bases between. CDR3 coding DNA: TGTGCCAGTAGTAGCCCGTACAATGAGCAGTTCTTC. Protein product: CASSSPYNEQFF.

The chain joins TRBV6-5 to TRBJ2-1, with 7 nucleotides matching TRBD2. Germline CDR1 MNHEY, CDR2 SVGAGI. V gave up 5 bases and J gave up 8 bases; unmatched junction bases: 9. The CDR3 spans 14 residues. The CDR3 bases are TGTGCCAGCAGTCCCCCGCAGGGAGGGGATGAGCAGTTCTTC. This encodes CASSPPQGGDEQFF.

CDR3 amino acids: CATSHREGMAGELFF. For the CDR3, the DNA is TGTGCCACCAGTCACAGGGAGGGAATGGCCGGGGAGCTGTTTTTT. This chain uses TRBV24-1 with TRBJ2-2; TRBD2 might be the D (7 bases). Between the trimmed V and J ends, which lost 6 bases and 6 bases, there was a span of 16 bases. This CDR3 is 15 amino acids long. Germline CDR1 reads KGHDR; CDR2 reads SFDVKD.

The chain's CDR3 is CASSFRGGQPQHF. The DNA of the CDR3 is TGTGCCAGCAGCTTTAGGGGTGGTCAGCCCCAGCATTTT. The V and J genes are TRBV7-2 and TRBJ1-5, with a possible D match to TRBD1 (5 bases). This CDR3 has 13 residues. CDR1 and CDR2 (germline): SGHTA, FQGNSA. Trimming removed 3 bases from V and 6 bases from J, with 9 bases in between.

V and J are TRBV9 and TRBJ2-7; 10 bases align to TRBD2. This CDR3 region has 14 residues. CDR1 is SGDLS and CDR2 is YYNGEE in the germline V gene. J gave up 4 bases and V 2 bases, and 3 bases lay outside the gene matches. Here the CDR3 reads CASSVGTSDYEQYF. The CDR3 DNA follows: TGTGCCAGCAGCGTGGGGACTAGCGATTACGAGCAGTACTTC.

This clone was counted only a few times. In DNA form, the CDR3 reads TGTGCCACCAGTAAGACTAGCGGGAGATGGGAGACCCAGTACTTC. It encodes CATSKTSGRWETQYF. The chain recombines TRBV24-1 with TRBJ2-5; 12 nucleotides align to TRBD2. Trimming took 6 bases from V and 5 from J; bases not matched to a gene: 6. Germline CDR1 reads KGHDR; CDR2 reads SFDVKD. The CDR3 is 15 residues long.

The rearrangement links TRBV5-1 to TRBJ1-4; D gene unclear. The CDR3 covers 13 residues. V lost 4 bases to trimming and J lost 0 bases, with 4 bases between them. CDR1 is SGHRS, CDR2 YFSETQ, per germline. CDR3 nucleotide sequence: TGCGCCAGCAGCACTCCAACTAATGAAAAACTGTTTTTT. It encodes CASSTPTNEKLFF.

V is TRBV4-1 and J is TRBJ2-7, with TRBD2 matching 10 bases. The germline gives CDR1 MGHRA, CDR2 YSYEKL. J lost 3 bases, V lost 4 bases, and 6 bases had no gene match. The CDR3 has 15 residues. DNA for the CDR3: TGCGCCAGCAGCCGCCAACTAGCGGGAAACTACGAGCAGTACTTC. This encodes CASSRQLAGNYEQYF.

The V and J genes are TRBV27 and TRBJ1-5; D gene ambiguous. The CDR3 length is 12 residues. CDR1 is MNHEY and CDR2 is SMNVEV in the germline V gene (reference sequence). V was clipped by 6 bases and J by 1 base, with 4 bases between them. CDR3 loop: CASRESNQPQHF. In nucleotides, the CDR3 is TGTGCCAGCAGGGAAAGCAATCAGCCCCAGCATTTT.

The J gene is TRBJ1-5, the V gene TRBV7-8; 7 bases fit TRBD1. This CDR3 has 15 residues. V gave up 5 bases and J gave up 7 bases; unmatched junction bases: 11. Germline V gene lookup returns CDR1 SGHVS and CDR2 FQNEAQ. Here the CDR3 reads CASSGQGGGGQPQHF. CDR3 coding DNA: TGTGCCAGCAGCGGTCAGGGGGGCGGAGGGCAGCCCCAGCATTTT.

This chain links TRBV2 with TRBJ2-7, with 15 bases fitting TRBD2. Germline CDR1 reads SNHLY; CDR2 reads FYNNEI. The CDR3 contains 15 residues. Trimming took 9 bases from V and 6 from J; bases not matched to a gene: 9. The CDR3 reads CARGTSGRKNGEQYF. The DNA for the CDR3 is TGTGCCAGGGGGACTAGCGGGAGGAAAAATGGCGAGCAGTACTTC.

The genes are TRBV7-3 and TRBJ1-6, with 8 bases lining up with TRBD1. Losses at the gene ends were 4 bases for V and 8 bases for J; bases not matched to a gene: 7. The germline CDR1 and CDR2 sequences are SGHTA and FQGTGA. The CDR3 length is 15 residues. The CDR3 DNA sequence: TGTGCCAGCAGCTATCGACAGGGGCAGGATTCACCCCTCCACTTT. It codes for CASSYRQGQDSPLHF.

This chain connects TRBV30 to TRBJ2-1, with 8 bases lining up with TRBD2. CDR1 and CDR2 from the germline V gene are GTSNPN and SVGIG (reference sequence). The CDR3 runs 15 residues. Unmatched junction bases numbered 10, after V lost 0 bases and J lost 9 bases. CDR3 coding DNA: TGTGCCTGGAGTGTAGAAGGAAGGCTAGCGGGTGAGCAGTTCTTC. This codes for CAWSVEGRLAGEQFF.

This clone was found once. The V and J genes are TRBV6-5 and TRBJ2-7, with a tentative D call TRBD1 (6 bases). This CDR3 comprises 14 residues. V lost 6 bases and J lost 1, with 13 bases in between. Germline V gene lookup returns CDR1 MNHEY and CDR2 SVGAGI. The CDR3 region is CASSSTGQSYEQYF. The CDR3 region has the DNA TGTGCCAGCAGCAGCACAGGACAGTCCTACGAGCAGTACTTC.

This rearrangement joins TRBV5-1 to TRBJ2-7, with 9 bases aligning to TRBD2. The V gene's germline CDR1 is SGHRS and CDR2 YFSETQ. The CDR3 has 15 amino acids. Trimming at V came to 1 base and at J to 0 bases, leaving 2 bases not matched to a gene. As DNA, the CDR3 is TGCGCCAGCAGCTTGCGGCGGGAGGGCTCCTACGAGCAGTACTTC. As protein: CASSLRREGSYEQYF.

This clone has just one count. V gene TRBV7-3 combines with J gene TRBJ2-2; D perhaps matches TRBD2 (5 bases). Germline values: CDR1 SGHTA, CDR2 FQGTGA. CDR3 length equals 16 residues. Deletions cut 0 bases from V and 6 bases from J, with 14 bases between. DNA for the CDR3: TGTGCCAGCAGCTTAACGCTTCCCGGGGTCCCCGGGGAGCTGTTTTTT. Translation gives CASSLTLPGVPGELFF.

The chain has TRBV5-6 and TRBJ2-2; perhaps TRBD1 as D (5 bases). The ends were cut back, 0 bases at V and 5 bases at J, with 8 bases in the middle. The CDR3 runs to 14 residues. CDR1 and CDR2 from the germline V gene are SGHDT and YYEEEE. The CDR3 coding sequence is TGTGCCAGCAGCTTGGCTCAGGGAACCGGGGAGCTGTTTTTT. Translation gives CASSLAQGTGELFF.

V is TRBV12-5 and J is TRBJ1-6; no clear D. Per the germline V gene, CDR1 is LGHNT and CDR2 is FRNRAP. V was cut by 1 base and J by 10 bases, with 14 bases left in between. The CDR3 totals 15 residues. This CDR3 is CASGLATRRSSPLHF. CDR3 coding DNA: TGTGCTAGTGGTTTGGCGACCCGACGGTCCTCACCCCTCCACTTT.

The chain's CDR3 is CASSFSGGGGNQPQHF. CDR3 coding DNA: TGTGCCAGCAGTTTTTCCGGGGGGGGAGGCAATCAGCCCCAGCATTTT. The rearrangement uses TRBV28 and TRBJ1-5; the D gene is possibly TRBD1 (5 bases). The V gene's germline CDR1 is MDHEN and CDR2 SYDVKM. The CDR3 loop spans 16 amino acids. V lost 3 bases to trimming and J lost 2 bases, with 14 bases between them.

The chain joins TRBV6-5 to TRBJ1-1, with 7 bases aligning to TRBD1. After removal of 5 bases from V and 9 bases from J, the junction contained 9 bases not matched to a gene. The CDR3 has 13 residues. The germline CDR1 and CDR2 sequences are MNHEY and SVGAGI. The CDR3 DNA reads TGTGCCAGCAGTCCTACAGGGGAATTGAAAGCTTTCTTT. Translated, it gives CASSPTGELKAFF.

This sequence joins TRBV21-1 and TRBJ1-5. TRBV21-1 is termed a pseudogene. The CDR3 has 12 amino acids. CDR3 nucleotides: TGTGCCAGCAGCAAAGCATATCAGCCCCAGCATTTT. Translated: CASSKAYQPQHF.

The rearrangement links TRBV7-2 to TRBJ2-7, with D maybe TRBD1 (5 bases). V was trimmed by 7 bases and J by 0 bases, leaving 19 bases between them. Per the germline V gene, CDR1 is SGHTA and CDR2 is FQGNSA. The CDR3 runs 16 residues. This chain's CDR3 is CASTVPDSLGSYEQYF. In DNA form, the CDR3 reads TGTGCCAGCACCGTTCCCGACAGTCTAGGCTCCTACGAGCAGTACTTC. The whole variable domain, filled in from reference TRBV7-2 and TRBJ2-7, reads GAGVSQSPSNKVTEKGKDVELRCDPISGHTALYWYRQSLGQGLEFLIYFQGNSAPDKSGLPSDRFSAERTGGSVSTLTIQRTQQEDSAVYLCASTVPDSLGSYEQYFGPGTRLTVT.

DNA of the CDR3: TGTGCCAGCAGCTTTTGGGGGGAGTTCGGTGGGAATGAGCAGTTCTTC. Translating gives CASSFWGEFGGNEQFF. This chain connects TRBV7-9 to TRBJ2-1; D possibly corresponds to TRBD2 (6 bases). Germline CDR1 reads SEHNR; CDR2 reads FQNEAQ (reference sequence). The V gene lost 3 bases and the J gene lost 7 bases, with 19 bases spanning the gap. There are 16 residues in the CDR3.

The rearrangement links TRBV12-5 to TRBJ2-2; weak D call: TRBD2 (7 bases). CDR3 size: 18 residues. The V end was cut by 5 bases, the J end by 3 bases, with 22 bases between. The germline gives CDR1 LGHNT, CDR2 FRNRAP. The CDR3 DNA sequence: TGTGCTAGTGGTGCCCCTGGGGGGCGCGCGGGGGACACCGGGGAGCTGTTTTTT. Translation gives CASGAPGGRAGDTGELFF.

The chain combines TRBV6-5 with TRBJ2-7; 8 bases are a match to TRBD1. V was clipped by 4 bases and J by 5 bases; unmatched bases: 10. Germline lookup yields CDR1 MNHEY and CDR2 SVGAGI. The CDR3 extends over 15 amino acids. The CDR3 is CASSSDRVRVNEQYF. Here the CDR3 DNA reads TGTGCCAGCAGTTCGGACAGGGTACGTGTGAACGAGCAGTACTTC.

This rearrangement joins TRBV4-1 to TRBJ1-3; D possibly corresponds to TRBD1 (6 bases). The CDR3 is 19 residues long. The germline gives CDR1 MGHRA, CDR2 YSYEKL. Between the trimmed V and J ends, which lost 1 base and 0 bases, there was a span of 19 bases. The CDR3, as DNA: TGCGCCAGCAGCCAAGTAGGTTTTGCGGAGGGACACTCTGGAAACACCATATATTTT. Its translation is CASSQVGFAEGHSGNTIYF.